The entry below describes one T cell receptor (beta chain). Living in 24 US areas, the participants were between roughly 18 and 90 years of age. Categorization into cohorts depended on clinical history that participants reported. Method: immunoSEQ multiplex PCR; TCRdb's copy keeps in-frame clones and lacks some. The sample has approximately 210,000 clones, approximately 80% seen once. The V and J ends lost 3 bases and 9 bases respectively, with 15 bases between them. This CDR3 is built from 14 residues. Germline V gene data show CDR1 as MNHEY and CDR2 as SVGAGI. The record originates from a study of blood T cell repertoires in COVID-19. Turning to the study itself: The origin of the acute and convalescent COVID-19 samples was the United States, Italy and Spain.

The material sequenced was PBMCs or T cells enriched from blood (not recorded which). This clonotype was sampled from a woman aged 55-75 years who had recovered from COVID-19. This rearrangement joins TRBV6-5 to TRBJ2-1, with D tentatively TRBD1 (6 bases). The CDR3 loop is CASSYGQIGIEQFF. As DNA, the CDR3 is TGTGCCAGCAGTTATGGACAGATAGGTATTGAGCAGTTCTTC.